This entry features one T cell receptor (beta chain) sequence. No cognate antigen has been identified for it. The record has no base qualities; no much larger clone is one base away. The donors were healthy, HIV-negative adults with no recently reported acute infections or vaccinations. Every donor was a Caucasian adult living in Nashville, Tennessee, USA. CD4+ T cells were enriched through magnetic negative selection, after which naive cells were positively selected on CD45RA and the remaining negative fraction served as the memory subset. After blood collection by leukapheresis, PBMCs were isolated using Ficoll-Histopaque density gradient centrifugation and then cryopreserved in the vapor phase of liquid nitrogen. Analytical flow cytometry was used to check the purity and quantity of every magnetically sorted T cell population. Genomic DNA was isolated from each sorted fraction and quantified by UV absorbance on a Nanodrop 2000c.

TCR CDR3 regions were amplified from genomic DNA by multiplex PCR using the deep immunoSEQ assay. Genomic DNA extracted from each cell subset was distributed evenly over all wells of several immunoSEQ 96-well plates, and each plate served as one replicate. For sorted subsets, around 200 ng genomic DNA, equal to approximately 30,000 T cell genomes, was loaded into each replicate PCR. Purified libraries were measured with a Qubit 3.0 fluorometer, size-checked on a Bioanalyzer 2100, and measured again with the KAPA Library Quantification kit. A separate single-read 150-cycle Illumina NextSeq 550 flow cell was used to sequence each immunoSEQ 96-well plate. The authors processed their data as follows. The immunoSEQ output contained only junctional sequences without quality scores, so filtering could not match that applied to full-length reads. To assign V/J genes and CDR3, sequences were annotated using PyIR, a Python wrapper for IgBLAST v1.9, with IMGT germline references. Reads with weak V/J assignments (E-value above 1e-6), missing CDR3, stop codons, out-of-frame junctions, or ambiguous translated residues were removed. V3J clonotypes were defined by identical inferred V gene, J gene, and CDR3 amino acid sequence. Percentage overlap between repertoires was calculated by dividing the number of shared unique clonotypes by the size of the smaller repertoire. RTK rarefaction, the Chao1 estimator, and Recon v2.1 estimates of unobserved clonotypes were used to assess repertoire richness. Generation probabilities were computed with OLGA for all TCRbeta clonotypes obtained by the gDNA method from several donors. In its TCRdb copy, this immuneACCESS table keeps in-frame sequences only and misses some clones. Where compared with another copy, unresolved V genes explain less than half of these, and the others have no known cause. V, J and clone size derive from that table, while D and trimming were established from the DNA sequence. The sample records 2 million to 2.5 million clones, nearly 97% of which are singletons. Jointly, the top ten make up around 0.13% of the sample.

Reading the germline V gene gives CDR1 SGHRS and CDR2 YFSETQ. The CDR3 holds 14 amino acids from the cysteine to the phenylalanine. The entry retains the CDR3 DNA only, 42 bases that are in frame from base 1. V has 3 bases trimmed and J has 1 base trimmed; junction bases matching no gene number 1. These data originate in a study of shared clonotypes between healthy human individuals (dated by TCRdb to about 2020). The study in broad terms: The cohort comprised a couple of women and a few men aged 18 to 49 years. Per donor, three plates each were used for CD4 naive and CD4 memory, two for CD8 naive, and one for CD8 memory. The study deeply sequenced blood TCR repertoires of several healthy adults to estimate repertoire size and the extent of clonotype sharing between individuals. Libraries were prepared and TCR repertoires were sequenced by different laboratories using diverse techniques, in order to increase sequencing depth and limit assay-specific biases. Leukapheresis yielded between about 0.9 and 8.9 billion PBMCs per donor. Study-wide findings and limitations: The genetic and exposure-history diversity represented was limited by the small number of donors. Sharing across a few donors was observed for around 4.8% of naive CD4, about 3.2% of naive CD8, over 2% of memory CD4, and around 0.4% of memory CD8 clonotypes. Pairwise subsampling indicated that sequencing depth was expected to affect the degree of clonotype sharing among donors. Sampling was restricted to blood, and TCR repertoires in tissues likely differ from the TCR repertoires found in blood. Naive subsets generally had larger estimated clonotype richness than memory subsets did. Higher generation probabilities were observed for clonotypes shared by all four sorted-subset donors than for non-shared clonotypes. Rarefaction of sorted-subset datasets indicated incomplete sequencing despite the large sequencing depth.

This TCR came from a man aged 18 to 29 in good health. The chain is made from TRBV5-1 and TRBJ2-4; TRBD1 aligns with 7 central bases. Input material: naive CD4+ T cells sorted from blood. The cell subset or site label of this sample denotes: CD45RA+ positively selected. The sequenced DNA: TGCGCCAGCAGCTCGGACAGGGCCAAAAACATTCAGTACTTC. Its protein is CASSSDRAKNIQYF.